This is a list of T cell receptor beta chains from one sample in a study of T-cell reconstitution after alpha-beta-depleted transplantation in children. TCRdb independently ran MiXCR on the PCR reads; one entry per CDR3 protein. The sample carries about 500,000 distinct CDR3 sequences, roughly 33% recorded once. Specimen: PBMCs from the stem cell graft donor, collected from the stem cell graft. These receptors all come from a human donor who donated a stem cell graft to a child with aplastic anemia. Each CDR3 is given with its conserved first and last residue. The D gene is left open where the match is weak. A clone size is listed for some rows: how often the clone was seen (once, few, many), or a class if it is expanded.

few,TRBJ1-5,TRBV6-1,TRBD1,CASRADRGNQPQHF,TGTGCCAGCAGGGCCGACAGGGGTAATCAGCCCCAGCATTTT
NA,TRBJ2-7,TRBV7-8,TRBD1,CASSPTQGFYEQYF,TGTGCCAGCAGCCCCACACAGGGGTTCTACGAGCAGTACTTC
NA,TRBJ2-2,TRBV27,TRBD1,CASSKIPQGWELFF,TGTGCCAGCAGCAAAATACCACAGGGGTGGGAGCTGTTTTTT
few,TRBJ1-6,TRBV20-1,NA,CSARVDPNNSPLHF,TGCAGTGCTAGAGTAGACCCGAATAATTCACCCCTCCACTTT
NA,TRBJ2-2,TRBV7-2,NA,CASRPSGNSGTGELFF,TGTGCCAGCAGGCCCTCAGGGAATTCAGGCACCGGGGAGCTGTTTTTT
NA,TRBJ2-5,TRBV5-1,TRBD1,CASSLGDSSSKTQYF,TGCGCCAGCAGCTTAGGGGACAGTAGTTCGAAGACCCAGTACTTC
few,TRBJ2-3,TRBV11-3,NA,CASSITGRASTDTQYF,TGTGCCAGCAGCATTACAGGGAGGGCCTCCACAGATACGCAGTATTTT
many,TRBJ2-5,TRBV29-1,NA,CSVVSQMMFGGYQETQYF,TGCAGCGTTGTCTCTCAGATGATGTTTGGCGGGTACCAAGAGACCCAGTACTTC
NA,TRBJ2-1,TRBV5-5,TRBD1,CASSLETGEWNEQFF,TGTGCCAGCAGCTTGGAGACAGGGGAGTGGAATGAGCAGTTCTTC
few,TRBJ1-5,TRBV30,NA,CAWSLGLPLNQPQHF,TGTGCCTGGAGTCTAGGACTCCCCCTCAATCAGCCCCAGCATTTT
NA,TRBJ2-3,TRBV7-2,TRBD2,CASSLTSGTLPPDTQYF,TGTGCCAGCAGCCTGACTAGCGGGACCCTGCCCCCAGATACGCAGTATTTT
few,TRBJ1-4,TRBV12-3/TRBV12-4,NA,CASSLRSGALGEKLFF,TGTGCCAGCAGTCTACGATCCGGGGCCTTGGGGGAAAAACTGTTTTTT
few,TRBJ1-2,TRBV5-4,NA,CASSLVQENYGYTF,TGTGCCAGCAGCTTGGTCCAGGAGAACTATGGCTACACCTTC
NA,TRBJ1-2,TRBV20-1,TRBD1,CSARQSKFRDRGLWGYTF,TGCAGTGCTAGACAATCTAAATTCCGGGACAGGGGGCTGTGGGGCTACACCTTC
NA,TRBJ2-7,TRBV28,TRBD1,CASLPGQVVSEQYF,TGTGCCAGCCTGCCGGGACAGGTTGTGTCCGAGCAGTACTTC
few,TRBJ2-5,TRBV24-1,NA,CATSDSDGVGQQETQYF,TGTGCCACCAGTGATTCAGACGGAGTAGGGCAACAAGAGACCCAGTACTTC
NA,TRBJ1-1,TRBV15,NA,CATSRDRTENTEAFF,TGTGCCACCAGCAGAGATCGGACGGAAAACACTGAAGCTTTCTTT
few,TRBJ2-5,TRBV20-1,TRBD1,CSANDRVKTQYF,TGCAGTGCTAACGACAGGGTGAAGACCCAGTACTTC
NA,TRBJ1-2,TRBV5-6,NA,CASSPGGRGSDNYGYTF,TGTGCCAGCAGCCCCGGGGGTCGGGGCTCCGACAACTATGGCTACACCTTC
NA,TRBJ1-2,TRBV20-1,NA,CSASDERVYTF,TGCAGTGCTAGTGATGAAAGGGTCTACACCTTC
few,TRBJ1-1,TRBV6-5,NA,CASEGSNKAFF,TGTGCCTCAGAAGGGAGTAATAAAGCTTTCTTT
few,TRBJ1-4,TRBV2,NA,CARGPRGIGEKLFF,TGTGCCAGAGGCCCTCGGGGAATCGGTGAAAAACTGTTTTTT
NA,TRBJ2-1,TRBV28,TRBD2,CASRTTSGRGGEQFF,TGTGCCAGCCGCACGACTAGCGGGAGGGGGGGTGAGCAGTTCTTC
NA,TRBJ2-3,TRBV11-2,NA,CASSLAGVITDTQYF,TGTGCCAGCAGCTTAGCGGGAGTAATCACAGATACGCAGTATTTT
few,TRBJ2-2,TRBV11-3,NA,CASSLDGGELFF,TGTGCCAGCAGCTTGGATGGCGGGGAGCTGTTTTTT
many,TRBJ1-1,TRBV14,NA,CASSQAGQMDTEAFF,TGTGCCAGCAGCCAAGCTGGACAGATGGACACTGAAGCTTTCTTT
few,TRBJ1-1,TRBV12-3/TRBV12-4,NA,CASSFRVSTEAFF,TGTGCCAGCAGTTTCAGGGTTTCGACTGAAGCTTTCTTT
few,TRBJ2-1,TRBV6-2/TRBV6-3,NA,CASSPTRSYNEQFF,TGTGCCAGCAGTCCTACGAGGTCCTACAATGAGCAGTTCTTC
NA,TRBJ2-6,TRBV7-2,NA,CASSPLLISGANVLTF,TGTGCCAGCAGCCCCCTCCTTATTAGTGGGGCCAACGTCCTGACTTTC
NA,TRBJ2-1,TRBV13,NA,CASSDLGQSSYNEQFF,TGTGCCAGCAGTGACCTCGGACAGTCTTCCTACAATGAGCAGTTCTTC
few,TRBJ2-1,TRBV29-1,NA,CSGQSSVNEQFF,TGCAGCGGCCAGTCTAGCGTCAATGAGCAGTTCTTC
NA,TRBJ2-3,TRBV6-2/TRBV6-3,NA,CASISSGTDTQYF,TGTGCCAGCATTTCTAGCGGCACAGATACGCAGTATTTT
few,TRBJ2-4,TRBV20-1,NA,CSASSETVRNIQYF,TGCAGTGCTAGTTCCGAGACGGTGCGAAACATTCAGTACTTC
few,TRBJ2-7,TRBV5-1,NA,CASSLAPLDGAEEQYF,TGCGCCAGCAGCTTGGCCCCCCTCGACGGAGCCGAGGAGCAGTACTTC
NA,TRBJ2-1,TRBV27,NA,CASCRGAASSYNEQFF,TGTGCCAGCTGCCGGGGTGCGGCGAGCTCCTACAATGAGCAGTTCTTC
NA,TRBJ2-2,TRBV6-5,TRBD1,CASSYSRGHFRAGELFF,TGTGCCAGCAGTTACAGCAGGGGGCACTTTAGGGCCGGGGAGCTGTTTTTT
few,TRBJ2-7,TRBV28,NA,CASSSPGRSYEQYF,TGTGCCAGCAGTTCTCCGGGACGGTCCTACGAGCAGTACTTC
NA,TRBJ2-2,TRBV27,TRBD1,CASTRDRGDGELFF,TGTGCCAGCACCCGGGACAGGGGCGACGGGGAGCTGTTTTTT
NA,TRBJ2-5,TRBV10-3,NA,CAISLGETQYF,TGTGCCATCAGCCTGGGGGAGACCCAGTACTTC
once,TRBJ2-3,TRBV10-3,NA,CAISEDAPSTDTQYF,TGTGCCATCAGTGAAGACGCTCCTAGCACAGATACGCAGTATTTT
once,TRBJ2-3,TRBV12-3/TRBV12-4,NA,CASEFPEWQSSTDTQYF,TGTGCCAGCGAGTTTCCTGAATGGCAATCGAGCACAGATACGCAGTATTTT
NA,TRBJ2-7,TRBV9,NA,CASSARQSQPPYEQYF,TGTGCCAGCAGCGCTCGACAGTCCCAGCCTCCCTACGAGCAGTACTTC
few,TRBJ2-1,TRBV5-4,NA,CASSLPKTNEQFF,TGTGCCAGCAGCTTGCCGAAAACGAATGAGCAGTTCTTC
NA,TRBJ2-1,TRBV5-1,TRBD1,CASTGTGNNEQFF,TGCGCCAGCACAGGGACAGGGAACAATGAGCAGTTCTTC
few,TRBJ2-1,TRBV7-9,TRBD2,CASRPGLGHPHNEQFF,TGTGCCAGCAGGCCCGGACTAGGTCACCCTCACAATGAGCAGTTCTTC
NA,TRBJ1-2,TRBV5-5,TRBD1,CASSLAWDRGYGYTF,TGTGCCAGCAGCTTGGCCTGGGACAGGGGGTATGGCTACACCTTC
NA,TRBJ1-6,TRBV12-3/TRBV12-4,NA,CASSFGYNSPLHF,TGTGCCAGCAGTTTTGGGTATAATTCACCCCTCCACTTT
NA,TRBJ2-1,TRBV12-3/TRBV12-4,TRBD1,CASSWTGSAYNEQFF,TGTGCCAGCAGTTGGACAGGATCCGCCTACAATGAGCAGTTCTTC
few,TRBJ1-2,TRBV6-5,TRBD1,CASRSEGASFNYGYTF,TGTGCCAGCAGATCCGAGGGGGCAAGTTTTAACTATGGCTACACCTTC
few,TRBJ2-2,TRBV3-1,TRBD1,CASSPRTGLTGELF,TGTGCCAGCAGCCCCCGGACAGGGTTGACCGGGGAGCTGTTT
NA,TRBJ2-3,TRBV23-1,NA,CAGRRRVLGKTDTQYF,TGCGCCGGACGACGGCGGGTTCTCGGCAAGACAGATACGCAGTATTTT